The rows below give T cell receptor beta chains drawn from one sample of a study of T-cell memory formation after mild COVID-19. A single record per CDR3 protein comes from TCRdb applying MiXCR to the 5' RACE reads. This sample has about 88,000 distinct CDR3 sequences, with approximately 23% found just once. The sample comprised PBMCs or a T cell subset sorted from them (not recorded which). The receptor source for this set is a man younger than 35 who had mild COVID-19 (a few samples of this study predate the infection). Cell type and time point are not known. CDR3s leave out the opening cysteine and the closing phenylalanine or tryptophan. Fields, in order: J gene, V gene, CDR3 protein.

TRBJ1-2,TRBV6-6,ASSTLDGYT
TRBJ1-3,TRBV5-1,ASSSDSGNTIY
TRBJ2-5,TRBV12-3/TRBV12-4,ASSPAGGPYETQY
TRBJ2-5,TRBV4-1,ASSQVQGAQETQY
TRBJ2-7,TRBV30,AWAGTRGEQY
TRBJ1-5,TRBV6-5,ASSTPGQGVPNQPQH
TRBJ2-1,TRBV7-8,ASSLGTSEQF
TRBJ2-1,TRBV7-2,ASSIILAADEQF
TRBJ1-2,TRBV29-1,SVDRQDDVHYGYT
TRBJ2-1,TRBV7-8,ASSLSSAQEQF
TRBJ1-1,TRBV6-5,ASSYSEGGVTEAF
TRBJ2-1,TRBV6-6,ASSGDREQF
TRBJ2-1,TRBV7-2,ASSLASVFAYNEQF
TRBJ2-1,TRBV6-6,ASSYGLREQF
TRBJ2-1,TRBV28,ASSVMGLLSGNEQF
TRBJ1-2,TRBV5-1,ASSLPDNYGYT
TRBJ2-3,TRBV20-1,SAAPSGAGTDTQY
TRBJ1-1,TRBV13,ASSSIGSNTEAF
TRBJ1-5,TRBV7-6,ASSIQIGTGGNQPQH
TRBJ2-2,TRBV11-2,ASSLDSRRVLLTPHGELF
TRBJ2-1,TRBV7-3,ASSSGYNEQF
TRBJ2-5,TRBV7-2,ASSSPPKETQY
TRBJ1-6,TRBV4-2,ASSRNRIGLYNSPLH
TRBJ2-1,TRBV6-5,ASSYGTSKAEF
TRBJ1-1,TRBV5-6,ASSYGQLEAF
TRBJ1-1,TRBV4-1,ASSQDLGMNTEAF
TRBJ2-7,TRBV4-1,ASTSGKGYSYEQY
TRBJ1-4,TRBV25-1,ASSEGWGADEKLF
TRBJ2-1,TRBV27,ASTRLNYTEQF
TRBJ1-5,TRBV12-3/TRBV12-4,ASREGGGNQPQH
TRBJ1-5,TRBV19,ASSQRGGQINQPQH
TRBJ2-3,TRBV5-1,ASTLEKLTDTQY
TRBJ2-2,TRBV9,ASSHPAGANTGELF
TRBJ2-6,TRBV6-1,ASSEWGSGANVLT
TRBJ2-2,TRBV7-2,ASSLRGANTGELF
TRBJ1-2,TRBV6-1,ASSEARVGGYT
TRBJ1-4,TRBV27,ASSHPNEKLF
TRBJ1-3,TRBV9,ASSGYGNTIY
TRBJ2-1,TRBV25-1,ASKGGGGYEQF
TRBJ2-3,TRBV6-5,ASSYSEYAGATDTQY
TRBJ1-1,TRBV3-1,ASSPRTYTEAF
TRBJ1-5,TRBV15,ATSRPPGNQPQH
TRBJ1-4,TRBV7-9,ASSLRGKLF
TRBJ1-5,TRBV24-1,ATRTTGDRKPQH
TRBJ2-7,TRBV7-2,ASGLDRYYEQY
TRBJ2-5,TRBV7-9,ASSGRGQQETQY
TRBJ2-4,TRBV7-2,ASSLWRGGRENIQY